This TCR beta chain comes out of a study of blood T cells in healthy people across ages. Study-level points and caveats: Estimates drawn from one million T cells were deemed to understate diversity.

Alongside a J-beta primer mix, a sample-barcoded 5' primer served in a second PCR lasting about 7 to 11 cycles. TCRdb passed the 5' RACE reads through MiXCR, listing each CDR3 protein once. The data hold 980,000 or so distinct CDR3 sequences, with around 49% observed a single time. Concerning this clonotype: Antigen unknown.

Sequenced: blood. This clonotype was obtained from a young man in good health.

The chain's CDR3 is CASSLAWERITYEQFF. CDR3 bases: TGTGCCAGCAGCTTGGCCTGGGAAAGGATTACCTACGAGCAGTTCTTC. The rearrangement links TRBV5-6 to TRBJ2-1; the D is unclear. Trimming removed 0 bases from V and 10 bases from J, with 20 bases in between. The CDR3 runs 16 residues. The germline V gene has CDR1 SGHDT and CDR2 YYEEEE.